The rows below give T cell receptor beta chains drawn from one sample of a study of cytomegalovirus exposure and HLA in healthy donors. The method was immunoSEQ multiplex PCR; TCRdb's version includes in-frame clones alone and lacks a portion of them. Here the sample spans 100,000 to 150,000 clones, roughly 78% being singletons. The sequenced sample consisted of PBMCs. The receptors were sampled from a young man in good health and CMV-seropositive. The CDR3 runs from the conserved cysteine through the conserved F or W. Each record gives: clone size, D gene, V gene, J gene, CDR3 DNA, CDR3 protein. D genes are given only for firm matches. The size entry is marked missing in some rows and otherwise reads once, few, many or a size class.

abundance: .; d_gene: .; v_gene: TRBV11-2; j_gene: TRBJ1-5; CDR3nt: TGTGCCAGCAGCCCCGCGGGCAATCAGCCCCAGCATTTT; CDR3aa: CASSPAGNQPQHF
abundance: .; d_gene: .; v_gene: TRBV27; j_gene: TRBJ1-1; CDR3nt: TGTGCCAGCAGTTCAGGGGTTTTGAACACTGAAGCTTTCTTT; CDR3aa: CASSSGVLNTEAFF
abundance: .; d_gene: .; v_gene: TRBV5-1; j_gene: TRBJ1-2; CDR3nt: TGCGCCAGCAGCGCGAACGGAGTCTATGGCTACACCTTC; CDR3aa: CASSANGVYGYTF
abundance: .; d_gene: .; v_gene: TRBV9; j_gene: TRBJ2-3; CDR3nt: TGTGCCAGCACCCTCCGGGGGATTACAGGGGTTAACACAGATACGCAGTATTTT; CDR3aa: CASTLRGITGVNTDTQYF
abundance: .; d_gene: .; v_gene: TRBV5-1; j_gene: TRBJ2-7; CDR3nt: TGCGCCAGCAGCTTGGGGATCGGGACATCCCACGAGCAGTACTTC; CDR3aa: CASSLGIGTSHEQYF
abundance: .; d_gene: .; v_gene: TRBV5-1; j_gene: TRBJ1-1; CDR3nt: TGCGCCAGCAGCTTGAGAGGTGGCACTGAAGCTTTCTTT; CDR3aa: CASSLRGGTEAFF
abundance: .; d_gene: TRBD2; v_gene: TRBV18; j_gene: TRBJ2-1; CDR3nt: TGTGCCAGCTCACCTAACCCGGGACTAGCCAGAAATGAGCAGTTCTTC; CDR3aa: CASSPNPGLARNEQFF
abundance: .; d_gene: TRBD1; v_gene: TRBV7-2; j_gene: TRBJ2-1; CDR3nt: TGTGCCAGCAGGTCAGGGGGCAATGAGCAGTTCTTC; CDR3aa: CASRSGGNEQFF
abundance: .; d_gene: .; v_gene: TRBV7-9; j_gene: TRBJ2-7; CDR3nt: TGTTCCAGCAGCTCTACCAGGGCGGACTACGAGCAGTACTTC; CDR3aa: CSSSSTRADYEQYF
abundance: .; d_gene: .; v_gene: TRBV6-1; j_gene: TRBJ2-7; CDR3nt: TGTGCCAGCAGGCGGTTCGACGAGCAGTACTTC; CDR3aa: CASRRFDEQYF
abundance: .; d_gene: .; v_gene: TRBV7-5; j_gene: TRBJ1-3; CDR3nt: TGTATCAGAAGCTGGGGGCGTTCCACGACCTTTGGAAACACCATATATTTT; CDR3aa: CIRSWGRSTTFGNTIYF
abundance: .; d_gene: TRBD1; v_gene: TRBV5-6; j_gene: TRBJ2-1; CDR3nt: TGTGCCAGCAGCTTGGTAGGGACAGGGATCAATGAGCAGTTCTTC; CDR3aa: CASSLVGTGINEQFF
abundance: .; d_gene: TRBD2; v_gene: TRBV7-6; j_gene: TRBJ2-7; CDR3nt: TGTGCCAGCAGCCCGTCTAGCGGGGGGGTGGTTTCCTACGAGCAGTACTTC; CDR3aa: CASSPSSGGVVSYEQYF
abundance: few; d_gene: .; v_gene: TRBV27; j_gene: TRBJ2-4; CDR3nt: TGTGCCAGCAGTCTAGGACGGGGTGGTATCAAAAACATTCAGTACTTC; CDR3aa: CASSLGRGGIKNIQYF
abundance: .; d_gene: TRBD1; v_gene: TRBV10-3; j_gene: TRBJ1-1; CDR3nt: TGTGCCCTCTCACAGGGGCCGAACACTGAAGCTTTCTTT; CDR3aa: CALSQGPNTEAFF
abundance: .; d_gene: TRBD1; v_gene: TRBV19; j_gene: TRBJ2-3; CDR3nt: TGTGCCAGTAGTATAGGGACAGGGTCCACAGATACGCAGTATTTT; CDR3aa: CASSIGTGSTDTQYF
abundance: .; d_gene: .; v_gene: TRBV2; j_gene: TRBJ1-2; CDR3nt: TGTGCCAGCCTAACGGGCGACAGGCAGGATGGCTACACCTTC; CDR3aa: CASLTGDRQDGYTF
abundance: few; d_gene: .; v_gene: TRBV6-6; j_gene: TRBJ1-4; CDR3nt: TGTGCCAGCAGGATACTTGAAAAACTGTTTTTT; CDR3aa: CASRILEKLFF
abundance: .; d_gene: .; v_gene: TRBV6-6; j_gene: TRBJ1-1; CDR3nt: TGTGCCAGCAGTTACTGGGGCGGACAGATGAACACTGAAGCTTTCTTT; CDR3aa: CASSYWGGQMNTEAFF
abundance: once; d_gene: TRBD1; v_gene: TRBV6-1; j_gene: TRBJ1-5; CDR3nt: TGTGCCACCATGGACAGGGTTGGCAATCAGCCCCAGCATTTT; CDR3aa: CATMDRVGNQPQHF
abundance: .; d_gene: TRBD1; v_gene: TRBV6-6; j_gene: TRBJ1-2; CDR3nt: TGTGCCAGCAGTCAGGGACAGGGGGAGCTTGGTGGCTACACCTTC; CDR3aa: CASSQGQGELGGYTF
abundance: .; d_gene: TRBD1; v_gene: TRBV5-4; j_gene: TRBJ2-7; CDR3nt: TGTGCCAGCAGCTTGGCCGGGACAGCCTACGAGCAGTACTTC; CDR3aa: CASSLAGTAYEQYF
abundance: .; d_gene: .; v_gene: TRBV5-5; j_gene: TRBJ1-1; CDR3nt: TGTGCCAGCAGCTGGGGAGGGAACACTGAAGCTTTCTTT; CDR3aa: CASSWGGNTEAFF
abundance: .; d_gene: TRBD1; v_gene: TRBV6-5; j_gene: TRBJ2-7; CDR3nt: TGTGCCAGCAGCTCGGACAGGGGGCTATATGAGCAGTACTTC; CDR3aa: CASSSDRGLYEQYF
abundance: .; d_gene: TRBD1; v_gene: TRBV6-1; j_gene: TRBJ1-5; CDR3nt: TGTGCCAGCAGTGACAAACAGGGGGGGTCGATGGAGCCCCAGCATTTT; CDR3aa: CASSDKQGGSMEPQHF
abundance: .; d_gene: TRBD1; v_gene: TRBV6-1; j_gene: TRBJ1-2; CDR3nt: TGTGCCAGCAGTGAAGCCCGGGACAGGAGACTATCTTATGGCTACACCTTC; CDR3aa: CASSEARDRRLSYGYTF
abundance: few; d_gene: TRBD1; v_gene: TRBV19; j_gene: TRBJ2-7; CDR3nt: TGTGCCAGTAGAAACCGGGACAGCGTTCTCTACGGGCAGTACTTC; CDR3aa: CASRNRDSVLYGQYF
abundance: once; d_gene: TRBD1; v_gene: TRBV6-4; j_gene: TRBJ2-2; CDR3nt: TGTGCCAGCAGTCCGGGACAGGGAGACACCGGGGAGCTGTTTTTT; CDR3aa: CASSPGQGDTGELFF
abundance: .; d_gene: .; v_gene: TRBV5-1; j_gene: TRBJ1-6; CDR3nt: TGCGCCAGCAGCTTTCGGGTCGACTCCTATAATTCACCCCTCCACTTT; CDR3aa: CASSFRVDSYNSPLHF
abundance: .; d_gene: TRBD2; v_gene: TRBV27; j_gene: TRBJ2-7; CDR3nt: TGTGCCAGCACCCCCGGGGGGGGCGGGGGGGCGGCCGAGCAGTACTTC; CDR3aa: CASTPGGGGGAAEQYF
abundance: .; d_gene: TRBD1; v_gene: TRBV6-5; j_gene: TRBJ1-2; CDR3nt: TGTGCCAGCACCCCGTACGGGACAGGGGTCCATGGCTACACCTTC; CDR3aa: CASTPYGTGVHGYTF
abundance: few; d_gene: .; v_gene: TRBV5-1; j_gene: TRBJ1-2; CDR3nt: TGCGCCAGCAGCCCCCGGGGGGGATCCTATGGCTACACCTTC; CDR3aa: CASSPRGGSYGYTF
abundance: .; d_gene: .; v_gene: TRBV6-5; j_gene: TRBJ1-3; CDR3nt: TGTGCCAGCACCCGGACACCTGGAAACACCATATATTTT; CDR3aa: CASTRTPGNTIYF
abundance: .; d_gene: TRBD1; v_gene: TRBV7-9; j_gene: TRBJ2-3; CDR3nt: TGTGCCAGCAGCCTCCTCAGGGGGCAGGCAGATACGCAGTATTTT; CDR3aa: CASSLLRGQADTQYF
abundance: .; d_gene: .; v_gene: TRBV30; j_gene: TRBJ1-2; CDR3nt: TGTGCCTGGTGGGACACCAACCCAGGGCAGGTAGAACGGGGTGGCTACACCTTC; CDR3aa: CAWWDTNPGQVERGGYTF
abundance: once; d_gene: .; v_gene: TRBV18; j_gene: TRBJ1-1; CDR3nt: TGTGCCAGCTCACTCGACACTACTGAAGCTTTCTTT; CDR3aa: CASSLDTTEAFF
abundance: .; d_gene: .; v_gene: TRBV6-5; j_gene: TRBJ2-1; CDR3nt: TGTGCCAGCAGTTGTTCGCGGGGCATCTGCAATGAGCAGTTCTTC; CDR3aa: CASSCSRGICNEQFF
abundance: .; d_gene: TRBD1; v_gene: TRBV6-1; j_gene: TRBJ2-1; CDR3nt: TGTGCCAGCAGTCAAGGGGGCGCATTGGACAATGAGCAGTTCTTC; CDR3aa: CASSQGGALDNEQFF
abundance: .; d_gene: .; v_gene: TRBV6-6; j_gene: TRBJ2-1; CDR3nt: TGTGCCAGCAGTTCCGACAGCCTCAATGAGCAGTTCTTC; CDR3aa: CASSSDSLNEQFF
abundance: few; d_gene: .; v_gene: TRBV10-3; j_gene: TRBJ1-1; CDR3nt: TGTGCCATCAGTGATTCCCAGGGCACTGAAGCTTTCTTT; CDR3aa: CAISDSQGTEAFF
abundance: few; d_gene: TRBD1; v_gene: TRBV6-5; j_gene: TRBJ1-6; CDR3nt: TGTGCCAGCCGACAGGGGGCCAGTTATAATTCACCCCTCCACTTT; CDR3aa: CASRQGASYNSPLHF
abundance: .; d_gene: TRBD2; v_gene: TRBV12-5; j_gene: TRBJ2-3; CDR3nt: TGTGCTAGTGGTCATAGCGGGTCTAGCACAGATACGCAGTATTTT; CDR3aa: CASGHSGSSTDTQYF
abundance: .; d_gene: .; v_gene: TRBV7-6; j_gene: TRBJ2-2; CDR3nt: TGTGCCAGCAGCCCGGGAGCTGACGGGACGAACACCGGGGAGCTGTTTTTT; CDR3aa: CASSPGADGTNTGELFF
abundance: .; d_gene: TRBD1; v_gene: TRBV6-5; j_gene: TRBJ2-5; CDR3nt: TGTGCCAGCAGTTACTCCAACAGGGGAGAGGGAGAGACCCAGTACTTC; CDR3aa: CASSYSNRGEGETQYF
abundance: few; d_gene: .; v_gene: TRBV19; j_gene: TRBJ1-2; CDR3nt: TGTGCCAGTAGTACACTCGCCTCAGGCTATGGCTACACCTTC; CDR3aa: CASSTLASGYGYTF
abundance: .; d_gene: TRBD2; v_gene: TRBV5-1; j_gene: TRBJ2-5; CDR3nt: TGCGCCAGCAGCTTGGAACGTGGACTAGCGGGGGCCGGGGAGACCCAGTACTTC; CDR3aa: CASSLERGLAGAGETQYF
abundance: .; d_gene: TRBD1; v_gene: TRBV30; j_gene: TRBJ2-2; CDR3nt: TGTGCCTGGAGTGGACAGGGAACCGGGGAGCTGTTTTTT; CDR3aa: CAWSGQGTGELFF
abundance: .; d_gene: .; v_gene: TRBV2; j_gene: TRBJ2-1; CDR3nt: TGTGCCAGCAAGGCAGGGGTGAGCTCCTACAATGAGCAGTTCTTC; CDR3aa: CASKAGVSSYNEQFF
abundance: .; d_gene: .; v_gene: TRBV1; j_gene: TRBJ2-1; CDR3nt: TGCACCAGCAGCCGGGGCAGGGGCAAAACCTACAATGAGCAGTTCTTC; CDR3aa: CTSSRGRGKTYNEQFF
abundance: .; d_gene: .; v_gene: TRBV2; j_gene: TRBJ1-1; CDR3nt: TGTGCCAGCAGCCGACAGCCCGAGAGCCCTGAAGCTTTCTTT; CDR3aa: CASSRQPESPEAFF
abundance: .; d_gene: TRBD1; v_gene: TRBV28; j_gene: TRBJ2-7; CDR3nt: TGTGCCAGCAGTTCCTCCTCGACAGGGGGCTCCTACGAGCAGTACTTC; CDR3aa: CASSSSSTGGSYEQYF
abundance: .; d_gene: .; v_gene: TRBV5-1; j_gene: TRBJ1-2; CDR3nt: TGCGCCAGCAGCTTTACAGGGTTAAGTGAAGATGGCTACACCTTC; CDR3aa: CASSFTGLSEDGYTF
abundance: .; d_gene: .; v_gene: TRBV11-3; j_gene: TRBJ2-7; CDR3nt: TGTGCCGCTTTGGGGGGTTACCGTGGCGAGCAGTACTTC; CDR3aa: CAALGGYRGEQYF
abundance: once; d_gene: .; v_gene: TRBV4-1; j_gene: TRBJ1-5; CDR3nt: TGCGCCAGCAGCCAAGAAGTGGCAGGTAATAGCAATCAGCCCCAGCATTTT; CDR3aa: CASSQEVAGNSNQPQHF